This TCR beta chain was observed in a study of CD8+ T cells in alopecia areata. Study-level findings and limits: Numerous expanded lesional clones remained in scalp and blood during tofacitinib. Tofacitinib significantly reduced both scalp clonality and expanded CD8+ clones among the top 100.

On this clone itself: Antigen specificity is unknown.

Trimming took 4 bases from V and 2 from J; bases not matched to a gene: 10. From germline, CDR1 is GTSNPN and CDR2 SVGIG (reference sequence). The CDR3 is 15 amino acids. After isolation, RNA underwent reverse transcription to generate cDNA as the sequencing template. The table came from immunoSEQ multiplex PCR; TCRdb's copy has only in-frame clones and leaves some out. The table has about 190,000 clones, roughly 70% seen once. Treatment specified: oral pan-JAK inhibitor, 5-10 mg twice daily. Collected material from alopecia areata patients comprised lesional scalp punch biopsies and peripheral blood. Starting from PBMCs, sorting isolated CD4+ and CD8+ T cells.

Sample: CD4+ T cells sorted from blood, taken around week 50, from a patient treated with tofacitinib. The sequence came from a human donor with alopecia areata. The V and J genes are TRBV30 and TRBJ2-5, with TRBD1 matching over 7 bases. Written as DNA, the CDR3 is TGTGCCTGGACAAAGGGGGCGCGGAGTCAAGAGACCCAGTACTTC. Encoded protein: CAWTKGARSQETQYF.